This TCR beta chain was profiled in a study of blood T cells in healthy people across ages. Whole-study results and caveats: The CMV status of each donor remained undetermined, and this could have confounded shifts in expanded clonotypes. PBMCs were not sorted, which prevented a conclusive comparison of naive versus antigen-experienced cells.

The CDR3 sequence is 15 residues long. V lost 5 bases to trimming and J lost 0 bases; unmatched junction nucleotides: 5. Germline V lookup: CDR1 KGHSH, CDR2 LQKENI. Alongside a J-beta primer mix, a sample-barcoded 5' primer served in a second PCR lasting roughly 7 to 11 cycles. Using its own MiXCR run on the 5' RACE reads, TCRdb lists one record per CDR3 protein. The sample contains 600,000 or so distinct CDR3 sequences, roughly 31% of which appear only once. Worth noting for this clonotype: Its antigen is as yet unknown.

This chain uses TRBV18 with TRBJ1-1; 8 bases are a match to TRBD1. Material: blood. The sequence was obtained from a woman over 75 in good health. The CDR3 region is CASSTGQGMNTEAFF. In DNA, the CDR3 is TGTGCCAGCTCAACTGGACAGGGAATGAACACTGAAGCTTTCTTT. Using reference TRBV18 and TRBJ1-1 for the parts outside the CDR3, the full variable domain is NAGVMQNPRHLVRRRGQEARLRCSPMKGHSHVYWYRQLPEEGLKFMVYLQKENIIDESGMPKERFSAEFPKEGPSILRIQQVVRGDSAAYFCASSTGQGMNTEAFFGQGTRLTVV.